Sequencing of this TCR beta chain was carried out in a study of blood T cell repertoires in COVID-19. Study-wide context: T cells, B-cell-depleted T cells, or PBMCs supplied cDNA or gDNA.

Germline values: CDR1 SGHAT, CDR2 FQNNGV. Unmatched junction bases numbered 9, after V lost 5 bases and J lost 5 bases. This CDR3 is built from 15 residues. In the original processing: Amplification of reference gene primers was used by the study to estimate nucleated cell counts. TCRdb's table, derived via immunoSEQ multiplex PCR, lists solely in-frame clones and lacks some. From that table come the V and J calls and clone size; the DNA was used to work out D and trimming. The data contain 450,000 to 500,000 clones, 70% to 90% of them singletons. The chain uses TRBV11-2 and TRBJ2-7; 10 positions agree with TRBD2. The sample comprised peripheral blood. This clonotype was obtained from a human donor in a cohort sampled during active COVID-19. CDR3: CASSVPSGRAHEQYF. The CDR3 DNA follows: TGTGCCAGCAGCGTCCCTAGCGGGAGAGCCCACGAGCAGTACTTC.